A few counts support the clone carrying this TCR beta chain. This entry comes from a study of cytomegalovirus exposure and HLA in healthy donors. Separate from the roughly 670-subject first cohort, the roughly 130-subject validation cohort was the one that the donors belonged to. The protocol was immunoSEQ multiplex PCR, while the TCRdb copy is restricted to in-frame clones and leaves out a portion. The table has 150,000 to 200,000 clones, 84% seen once. This receptor was identified in a man aged 18-30 years in good health and CMV-seropositive. The specimen was PBMCs.

CDR3 loop: CAGSFGNTEAFF. DNA of the CDR3: TGTGCCGGGAGTTTCGGAAACACTGAAGCTTTCTTT. The chain has TRBV5-4 and TRBJ1-1; no reliable D call. V lost 10 bases and J 2 bases, leaving 12 bases between the germline ends. Germline values: CDR1 SGHNT, CDR2 YYREEE (reference sequence). The CDR3 is made up of 12 amino acids.